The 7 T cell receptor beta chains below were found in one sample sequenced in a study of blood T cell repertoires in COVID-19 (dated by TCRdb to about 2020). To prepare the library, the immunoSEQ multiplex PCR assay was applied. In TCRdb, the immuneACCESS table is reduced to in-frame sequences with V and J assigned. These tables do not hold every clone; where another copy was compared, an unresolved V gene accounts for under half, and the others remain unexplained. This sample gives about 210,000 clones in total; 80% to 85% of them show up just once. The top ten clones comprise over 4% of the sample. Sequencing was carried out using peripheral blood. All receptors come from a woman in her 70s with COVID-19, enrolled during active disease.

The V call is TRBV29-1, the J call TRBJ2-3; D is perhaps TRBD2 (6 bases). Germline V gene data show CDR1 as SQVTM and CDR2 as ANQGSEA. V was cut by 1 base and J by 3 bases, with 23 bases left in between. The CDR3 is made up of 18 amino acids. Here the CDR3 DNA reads TGCAGCGTTGAAGCCCTTCCCGTGGAGGGCCGGGGAACAGATACGCAGTATTTT. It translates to CSVEALPVEGRGTDTQYF.

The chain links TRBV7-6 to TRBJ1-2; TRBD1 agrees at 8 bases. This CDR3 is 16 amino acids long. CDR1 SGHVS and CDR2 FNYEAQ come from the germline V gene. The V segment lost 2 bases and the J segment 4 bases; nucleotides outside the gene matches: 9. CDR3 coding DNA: TGTGCCAGCAGCTTACATGGGACAGGTTCCTTCTATGGCTACACCTTC. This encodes CASSLHGTGSFYGYTF.

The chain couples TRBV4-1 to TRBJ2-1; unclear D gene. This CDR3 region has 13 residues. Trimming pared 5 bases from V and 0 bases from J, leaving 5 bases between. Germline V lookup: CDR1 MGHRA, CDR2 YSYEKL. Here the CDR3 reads CASSVASYNEQFF. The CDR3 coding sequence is TGCGCCAGCAGCGTAGCCTCCTACAATGAGCAGTTCTTC.

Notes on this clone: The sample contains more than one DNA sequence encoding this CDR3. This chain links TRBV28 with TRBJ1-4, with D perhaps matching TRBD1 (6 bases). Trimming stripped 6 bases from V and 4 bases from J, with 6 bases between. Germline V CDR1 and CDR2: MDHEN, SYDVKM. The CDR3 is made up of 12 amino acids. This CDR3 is CASRQGNEKLFF. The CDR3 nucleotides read TGTGCCAGCAGACAGGGTAATGAAAAACTGTTTTTT.

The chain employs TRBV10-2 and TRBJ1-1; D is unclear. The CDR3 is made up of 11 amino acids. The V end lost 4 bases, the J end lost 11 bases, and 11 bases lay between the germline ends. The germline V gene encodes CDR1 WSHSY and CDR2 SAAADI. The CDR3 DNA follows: TGCGCCAGCAGTGTAGCCAATGCGGCTTTCTTT. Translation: CASSVANAAFF.

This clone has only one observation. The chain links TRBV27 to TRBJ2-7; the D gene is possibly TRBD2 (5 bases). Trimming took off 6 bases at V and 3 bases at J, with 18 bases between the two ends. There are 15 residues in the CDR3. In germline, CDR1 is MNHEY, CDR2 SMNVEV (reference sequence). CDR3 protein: CASRLSGVKGYEQYF. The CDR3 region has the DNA TGTGCCAGCAGACTATCCGGGGTCAAGGGCTACGAGCAGTACTTC.

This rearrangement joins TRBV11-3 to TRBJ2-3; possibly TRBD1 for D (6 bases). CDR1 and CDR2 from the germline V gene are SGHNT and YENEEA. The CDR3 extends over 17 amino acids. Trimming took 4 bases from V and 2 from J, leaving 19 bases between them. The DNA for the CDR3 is TGTGCCAGCAGCTCCGCCCTTTCGGGACACTTCACAGATACGCAGTATTTT. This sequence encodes CASSSALSGHFTDTQYF.